The rows below give T cell receptor beta chains drawn from one sample of a study of tumor-infiltrating lymphocytes in primary liver carcinoma. TCRdb recomputed calls from the multiplex PCR reads with MiXCR, one row per CDR3 protein. The sample carries some 190,000 distinct CDR3 sequences, approximately 86% recorded once. Sequenced: tumor tissue from primary liver carcinoma. All receptors derive from a man aged 35 to 55 with primary liver carcinoma and hepatitis B virus infection. CDR3s include the opening cysteine and the closing phenylalanine or tryptophan. The D gene is left open where the match is weak. Where a row states a size, it is once, few, many or the class of an expanded clone; other rows omit it.

TRBD1 18 once TRBJ2-6 TRBV6-1 CVSRPLRGGFSGANILTF TGTGTTAGCAGACCTCTTAGAGGGGGCTTCTCTGGGGCCAACATCCTGACTTTC
TRBD1 13 . TRBJ2-5 TRBV6-5 CANSHRGRETQYF TGTGCCAACAGCCACAGGGGAAGGGAGACCCAGTACTTC
. 13 . TRBJ2-7 TRBV28 CASSFTSGYEQYF TGTGCCAGCAGTTTTACTAGTGGCTACGAGCAGTACTTC
. 14 . TRBJ2-3 TRBV6-1 CASSLPLVADTQFF TGTGCCAGCAGTTTACCCCTCGTGGCAGATACGCAGTTTTTT
TRBD1 16 . TRBJ2-2 TRBV5-4 CANSYPGQGAAGELFF TGTGCCAACAGCTACCCGGGACAGGGGGCTGCCGGGGAGCTGTTTTTT
TRBD1 15 . TRBJ2-1 TRBV19 CASNPTGDSYNEQFF TGTGCCAGTAACCCAACAGGGGACTCCTACAATGAGCAGTTCTTC
. 16 . TRBJ2-1 TRBV4-2 CAINHAGGHGNNEQFF TGTGCCATCAACCACGCCGGGGGACATGGGAACAATGAGCAGTTCTTC
. 14 . TRBJ2-3 TRBV5-1 CASSMWATGDTQYF TGCGCCAGCAGCATGTGGGCTACGGGAGATACGCAGTATTTT
. 17 . TRBJ2-2 TRBV19 CASSEAVGRINAGELFF TGTGCCAGTAGTGAAGCGGTAGGAAGGATAAACGCCGGGGAGCTGTTTTTT
. 15 many TRBJ2-1 TRBV6-6 CASGEGHPSYNEQFF TGTGCCAGCGGGGAAGGACACCCTTCCTACAATGAGCAGTTCTTC
TRBD2 18 . TRBJ2-3 TRBV4-2 CASNQVEGGSGETDTQYF TGTGCCAGCAACCAAGTTGAGGGTGGTAGCGGGGAGACAGATACGCAGTATTTT
TRBD1 18 . TRBJ2-2 TRBV10-3 CAISEQGTGGQWTGKLFF TGTGCCATCAGTGAGCAGGGGACAGGGGGCCAATGGACCGGGAAGCTGTTTTTT
. 12 . TRBJ2-7 TRBV29-1 CSSLSSYYEQYF TGCAGCTCCCTGAGTAGCTACTACGAGCAGTACTTC
. 16 many TRBJ2-6 TRBV5-1 CASSLGGTQGANVLTF TGCGCCAGCAGCTTGGGAGGGACGCAAGGGGCCAACGTCCTGACTTTC
. 15 . TRBJ2-1 TRBV6-1 CASTPERLTYNEQFF TGTGCCAGCACCCCGGAGCGGCTCACCTACAATGAGCAGTTCTTC
. 15 . TRBJ2-5 TRBV5-1 CANSPLGVEGETQYF TGCGCCAACAGCCCATTGGGGGTCGAGGGAGAGACCCAGTACTTC